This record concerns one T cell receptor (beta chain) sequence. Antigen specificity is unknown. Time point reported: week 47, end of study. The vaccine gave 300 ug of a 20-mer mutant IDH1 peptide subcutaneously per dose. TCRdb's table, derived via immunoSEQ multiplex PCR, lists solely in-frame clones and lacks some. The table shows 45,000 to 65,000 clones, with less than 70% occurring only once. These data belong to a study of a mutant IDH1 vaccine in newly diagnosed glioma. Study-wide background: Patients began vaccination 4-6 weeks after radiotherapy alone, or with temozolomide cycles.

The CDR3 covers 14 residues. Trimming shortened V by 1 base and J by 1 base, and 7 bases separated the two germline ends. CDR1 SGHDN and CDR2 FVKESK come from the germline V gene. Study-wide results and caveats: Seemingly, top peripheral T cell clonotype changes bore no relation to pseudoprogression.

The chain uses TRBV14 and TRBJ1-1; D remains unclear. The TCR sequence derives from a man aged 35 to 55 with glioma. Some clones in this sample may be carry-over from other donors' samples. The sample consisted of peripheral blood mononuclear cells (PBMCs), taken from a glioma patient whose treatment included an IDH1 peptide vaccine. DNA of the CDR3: TGTGCCAGCAGCCAAGGGTTCAGGAACACTGAAGCTTTCTTT. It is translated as CASSQGFRNTEAFF. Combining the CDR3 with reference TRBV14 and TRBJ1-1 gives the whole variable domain EAGVTQFPSHSVIEKGQTVTLRCDPISGHDNLYWYRRVMGKEIKFLLHFVKESKQDESGMPNNRFLAERTGGTYSTLKVQPAELEDSGVYFCASSQGFRNTEAFFGQGTRLTVV.